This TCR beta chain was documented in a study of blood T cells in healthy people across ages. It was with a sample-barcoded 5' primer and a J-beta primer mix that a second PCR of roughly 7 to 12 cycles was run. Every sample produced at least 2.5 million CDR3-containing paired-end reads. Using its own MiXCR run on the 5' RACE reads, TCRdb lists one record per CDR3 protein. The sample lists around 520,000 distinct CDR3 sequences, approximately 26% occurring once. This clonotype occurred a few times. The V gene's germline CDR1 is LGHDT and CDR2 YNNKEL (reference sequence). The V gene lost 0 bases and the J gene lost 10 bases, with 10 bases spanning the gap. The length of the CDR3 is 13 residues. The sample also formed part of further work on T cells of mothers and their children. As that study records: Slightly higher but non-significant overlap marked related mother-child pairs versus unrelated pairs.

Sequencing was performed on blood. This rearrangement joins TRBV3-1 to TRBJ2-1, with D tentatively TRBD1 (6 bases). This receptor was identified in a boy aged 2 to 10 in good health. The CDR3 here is CASSQDVTGEQFF. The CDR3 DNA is TGTGCCAGCAGCCAAGATGTAACAGGGGAGCAGTTCTTC.